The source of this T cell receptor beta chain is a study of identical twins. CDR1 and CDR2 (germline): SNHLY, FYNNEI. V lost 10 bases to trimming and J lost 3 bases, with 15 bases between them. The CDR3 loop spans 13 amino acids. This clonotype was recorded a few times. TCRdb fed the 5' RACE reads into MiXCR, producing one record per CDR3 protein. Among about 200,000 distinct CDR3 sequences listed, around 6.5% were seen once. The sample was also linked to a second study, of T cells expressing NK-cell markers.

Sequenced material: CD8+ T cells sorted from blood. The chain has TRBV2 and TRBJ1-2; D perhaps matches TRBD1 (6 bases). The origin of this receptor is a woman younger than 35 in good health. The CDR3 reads CATWGGADYGYTF. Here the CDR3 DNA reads TGTGCCACCTGGGGGGGCGCCGACTATGGCTACACCTTC.